These T cell receptor beta chains were read from a single sample in a study of T cell repertoires in cytomegalovirus infection. In TCRdb, the reads were re-called with MiXCR into one record per CDR3 protein. In the table there are some 700,000 distinct CDR3 sequences, 35% of which are singletons. Sequencing input: PBMCs. Receptors were obtained from a human donor in good health (CMV status not recorded). Some clones in this sample may be carry-over from other donors' samples. Both conserved end residues are part of each CDR3. The order of the fields is V gene, J gene, CDR3 protein.

TRBV7-8,TRBJ1-6,CASSLARAPLHF
TRBV28,TRBJ1-1,CASSTGDMNTEAFF
TRBV7-8,TRBJ2-7,CPGGLYEQYF
TRBV6-1,TRBJ2-5,CASRDRAYQETQYF
TRBV7-6,TRBJ1-4,CASSLGDRLGPNEKLFF
TRBV7-8,TRBJ1-5,CASSPHPTGSKNQPQHF
TRBV28,TRBJ2-7,CASSSTPQTPYEQYF
TRBV5-1,TRBJ1-1,CASSPTGGKTEAFF
TRBV7-2,TRBJ2-3,CASSLLSTDTQYF
TRBV6-5,TRBJ2-5,CASGRGETQYF
TRBV20-1,TRBJ2-1,CSARDLSSYNEQFF
TRBV25-1,TRBJ1-2,CASSDLGQLYGYTF
TRBV20-1,TRBJ2-6,CSAPKAGANVLTF
TRBV6-6,TRBJ1-2,CASAEFGGYTF
TRBV7-8,TRBJ2-7,CASSLGLVSGEQYF
TRBV28,TRBJ1-5,CASSFTPPQHF
TRBV6-2/TRBV6-3,TRBJ2-2,CASRVTVSELFF
TRBV20-1,TRBJ2-6,CSAIAGGASGANVLTF
TRBV19,TRBJ2-1,CASSMLRALGSYNEQFF
TRBV6-1,TRBJ1-1,CASSIWGRGMNTEAFF
TRBV20-1,TRBJ1-5,CSAERDGNQPQHF
TRBV3-1,TRBJ2-2,CASSQFGGPGELFF
TRBV3-1,TRBJ2-7,CASSQVFLGGSGAYEQYF
TRBV7-9,TRBJ2-7,CASSPPRDRAYEQYF
TRBV7-9,TRBJ2-1,CASLLGGAYNEQFF
TRBV11-3,TRBJ2-1,CASSLDGGPPGGGEQFF
TRBV28,TRBJ1-6,CASSWVWDGNSPLHF
TRBV28,TRBJ1-1,CASSPRPSPRTEAFF
TRBV12-3/TRBV12-4,TRBJ1-5,CASSDTGAAKHF
TRBV29-1,TRBJ2-2,CSVEGATGELFF
TRBV6-8,TRBJ2-1,CASRRGTSGFPRGNEQFF
TRBV20-1,TRBJ1-1,CSARDREGWGGTEAFF
TRBV15,TRBJ2-2,CATSRDLRVPGGGELFF
TRBV4-2,TRBJ2-7,CASSQDILGGFYEQYF
TRBV7-6,TRBJ2-1,CASRKTGQGTDNDQFF
TRBV28,TRBJ1-5,CASSGSGSANQPQHF
TRBV7-2,TRBJ2-7,CASSPRRVLSYEQYF
TRBV10-3,TRBJ2-1,CAISELATQQFF
TRBV6-1,TRBJ2-3,CATTSGSTTDTQYF
TRBV18,TRBJ1-4,CASSPSPGATNEKLFF
TRBV7-2,TRBJ2-3,CASSPPTPKLSPYF
TRBV19,TRBJ2-1,CASSIPPGGLAVYNEQLF
TRBV28,TRBJ1-2,CASRDSGQGFRSYTF
TRBV7-9,TRBJ2-7,CASSGDGDRAGQYF
TRBV7-9,TRBJ1-1,CASSSTAPYEAFF
TRBV25-1,TRBJ2-7,CASSDPLAGGSHAQYF
TRBV11-1,TRBJ1-1,CASSLVVEGTEAFF
TRBV28,TRBJ1-1,CASSEEGVTEAFF
TRBV7-2,TRBJ2-7,CASSLGGSMREWEQYF
TRBV28,TRBJ1-1,CASSREGGTHKWFF
TRBV18,TRBJ1-1,CATAGDRGTEAFF
TRBV7-2,TRBJ1-4,CASSPSRVEKLFF
TRBV7-9,TRBJ2-3,CASSLSTGITQYF
TRBV6-5,TRBJ1-2,CASSYSSRALRYTF
TRBV7-9,TRBJ1-2,CASSRASQVGYGYTF
TRBV12-3/TRBV12-4,TRBJ1-6,CASNTGLGTSPLHF
TRBV7-2,TRBJ2-1,CASSPGANEQFF